These 10 T cell receptor beta chains were all obtained from the same sample, sequenced in a study of blood T cell repertoires in COVID-19 (dated by TCRdb to between 2020 and 2021). Library construction relied on the immunoSEQ multiplex PCR assay. TCRdb retrieved this table from immuneACCESS and kept in-frame rearrangements only. Not all clones are present; in checked studies, unresolved V genes account for under half, and no reason is known for the remainder. The sample table contains a few hundred thousand clones; only one count was recorded for roughly 90% of them. The ten largest clones capture less than 3.5% of the sample. The specimen sequenced was peripheral blood. The receptor source for this set is a woman aged 25-40 years with COVID-19, enrolled during active disease.

The V gene is TRBV9, the J gene TRBJ2-1, with 13 bases lining up with TRBD2. The CDR3 has 16 amino acids. Looked up from germline, CDR1 is SGDLS and CDR2 is YYNGEE. After removal of 4 bases from V and 9 bases from J, the junction contained 10 bases not matched to a gene. The CDR3: CASSPIGLAGVAEQFF. DNA of the CDR3: TGTGCCAGCAGCCCAATAGGACTAGCGGGAGTTGCTGAGCAGTTCTTC.

The chain employs TRBV2 and TRBJ2-1; 11 nucleotides match TRBD1. Germline CDR1 reads SNHLY; CDR2 reads FYNNEI. Trimming cost V 5 bases and J 0 bases; bases outside gene matches: 3. The CDR3 has 16 amino acids. DNA for the CDR3: TGTGCCAGCAGTAAAGGGACAGGGGGCTCCTACAATGAGCAGTTCTTC. Protein product: CASSKGTGGSYNEQFF.

The rearrangement links TRBV3-1 (or the pseudogene TRBV3-2) to TRBJ2-7; TRBD1 matches 9 bases. This CDR3 comprises 15 residues. Germline CDR1 is LGHDT and CDR2 is YNNKEL (reference sequence). V dropped 5 bases and J dropped 0; count of bases not matched to a gene: 5. The CDR3 DNA follows: TGTGCCAGCAGCATCCGGGACAGGGACTCCTACGAGCAGTACTTC. Translated, it gives CASSIRDRDSYEQYF.

The chain is built from TRBV5-1 and TRBJ2-1; the match to TRBD2 covers 7 bases. V trimming: 2 bases; J trimming: 8 bases; junction bases outside the gene matches: 7. The CDR3 has 14 residues. Germline CDR1 is SGHRS and CDR2 is YFSETQ. CDR3 sequence reads: CASSFEGGPYEQFF. The CDR3 bases are TGCGCCAGCAGCTTCGAGGGAGGGCCCTATGAGCAGTTCTTC.

This clone was seen only a few times. The CDR3 spells CASSFQGSGNTIYF. CDR3 sequence (DNA): TGTGCCAGTAGTTTTCAGGGTTCTGGAAACACCATATATTTT. The rearrangement links TRBV19 to TRBJ1-3; D is possibly TRBD1 (5 bases). Between the trimmed V and J ends, which lost 5 bases and 1 base, there was a span of 9 bases. Germline V gene sequence: CDR1 LNHDA, CDR2 SQIVND (reference sequence). This CDR3 contains 14 residues.

The gene calls are TRBV9 and TRBJ2-2; a possible D gene is TRBD1 (6 bases). Germline V CDR1 and CDR2: SGDLS, YYNGEE. V was cut by 3 bases and J by 4 bases, with 13 bases left in between. The CDR3 covers 15 residues. The CDR3 loop is CASSASGEATGELFF. CDR3 coding DNA: TGTGCCAGCAGCGCATCAGGGGAAGCCACCGGGGAGCTGTTTTTT. Drawing the rest from reference TRBV9 and TRBJ2-2, the complete variable domain is DSGVTQTPKHLITATGQRVTLRCSPRSGDLSVYWYQQSLDQGLQFLIQYYNGEERAKGNILERFSAQQFPDLHSELNLSSLELGDSALYFCASSASGEATGELFFGEGSRLTVL.

V gene TRBV27 combines with J gene TRBJ2-7; 7 positions match TRBD1. Looked up from germline, CDR1 is MNHEY and CDR2 is SMNVEV (reference sequence). V lost 6 bases, J lost 5 bases, and 10 bases stayed unmatched. The CDR3 totals 14 residues. The CDR3 sequence is CASRTAGGRDEQYF. The CDR3 coding sequence is TGTGCCAGCAGGACGGCAGGGGGTCGCGACGAGCAGTACTTC.

The CDR3 DNA is TGTGCCAGCAGTCCTGAGGTTTATAGCAATCAGCCCCAGCATTTT. It translates to CASSPEVYSNQPQHF. J is TRBJ1-5 and V is TRBV6-5, with D unresolved. The V and J ends lost 5 bases and 0 bases respectively, with 11 bases between them. CDR1 and CDR2 from the germline V gene are MNHEY and SVGAGI. This CDR3 spans 15 amino acids.

The chain is built from TRBV5-1 and TRBJ2-3, with TRBD1 matching 7 bases. J gave up 4 bases and V 2 bases, and 4 bases lay outside the gene matches. This CDR3 is built from 14 residues. In germline, CDR1 is SGHRS, CDR2 YFSETQ. The CDR3 region has the DNA TGCGCCAGCAGCTTCGGGACAGAATCAGATACGCAGTATTTT. This encodes CASSFGTESDTQYF.

This clone was detected only once. The V call is TRBV3-1 (or the pseudogene TRBV3-2), the J call TRBJ1-1; possibly TRBD1 for D (5 bases). The CDR3 totals 13 residues. Looked up from germline, CDR1 is LGHDT and CDR2 is YNNKEL (reference sequence). V dropped 4 bases and J dropped 4 bases, with 10 bases sitting between them. In nucleotides, the CDR3 is TGTGCCAGCAGCCCTATGGGGGGCACTGAAGCTTTCTTT. Translating it yields CASSPMGGTEAFF.